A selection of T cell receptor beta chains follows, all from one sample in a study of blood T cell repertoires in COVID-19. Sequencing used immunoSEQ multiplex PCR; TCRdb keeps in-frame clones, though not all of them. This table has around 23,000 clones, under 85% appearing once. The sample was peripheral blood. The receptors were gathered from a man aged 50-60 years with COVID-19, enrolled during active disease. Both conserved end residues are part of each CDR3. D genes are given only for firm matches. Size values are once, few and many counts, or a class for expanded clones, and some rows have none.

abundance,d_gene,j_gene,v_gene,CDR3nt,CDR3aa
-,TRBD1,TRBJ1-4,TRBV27,TGTGCCAGCAGTCCCCGGACAGGGCGTGAAAAACTGTTTTTT,CASSPRTGREKLFF
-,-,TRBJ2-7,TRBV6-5,TGTGCCAGCCTCCGTCGCGAGGGCGAGCAGTACTTC,CASLRREGEQYF
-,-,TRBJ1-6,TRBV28,TGTGCCAGCAGTGCTTTACCAGGGAATTCACCCCTCCACTTT,CASSALPGNSPLHF
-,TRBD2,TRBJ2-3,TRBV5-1,TGCGCCAGCAGCTCTGAACTAGCGGGGGGCGTGGATACGCAGTATTTT,CASSSELAGGVDTQYF
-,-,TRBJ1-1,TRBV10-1,TGCGCCAGCAAGACAGATCCGGACACTGAAGCTTTCTTT,CASKTDPDTEAFF
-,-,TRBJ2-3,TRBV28,TGTGCCAGCAGTTTAAGCCACACAGATACGCAGTATTTT,CASSLSHTDTQYF
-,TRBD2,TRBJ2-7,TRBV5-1,TGCGCCAGCAGCTTGGGGTATACTAGCGGGAATTCCCTGTTTGAGCAGTACTTC,CASSLGYTSGNSLFEQYF
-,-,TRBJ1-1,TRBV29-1,TGCAGCGTTCGACAGTTGAACACTGAAGCTTTCTTT,CSVRQLNTEAFF
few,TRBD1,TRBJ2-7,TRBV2,TGTGCCAGCAGTCGACAGGGCCCGTACTTC,CASSRQGPYF
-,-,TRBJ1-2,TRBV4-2,TGTGCCAGCAGCCAAGTTGTTCCGGGTCCGAACTATGGCTACACCTTC,CASSQVVPGPNYGYTF
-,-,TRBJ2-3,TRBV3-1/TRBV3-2,TGTGCCAGCAGCGAGAGAGGGAACACAGATACGCAGTATTTT,CASSERGNTDTQYF
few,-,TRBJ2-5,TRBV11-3,TGTGCCAGCAGCTTAGGGTTTCGGGAGACCCAGTACTTC,CASSLGFRETQYF
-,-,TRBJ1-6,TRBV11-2,TGTGCCAGCAGCTTAGACCCAGGGCGGAATTCACCCCTCCACTTT,CASSLDPGRNSPLHF
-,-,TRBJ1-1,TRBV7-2,TGTGCCAGCAGCTTAGAACGGTACACTGAAGCTTTCTTT,CASSLERYTEAFF
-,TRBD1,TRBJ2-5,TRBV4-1,TGCGCCAGCAGCCAAACGCAGGGGGCCGGCGAGACCCAGTACTTC,CASSQTQGAGETQYF
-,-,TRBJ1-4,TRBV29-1,TGCAGCGTTGGCGGTAACTTGGGGGGTGAAAAACTGTTTTTT,CSVGGNLGGEKLFF